This TCR beta chain was identified in a study of neoadjuvant anti-PD-1 for oral cavity cancer. CDR1 MNHEY and CDR2 SVGAGI come from the germline V gene. V trimming: 6 bases; J trimming: 1 base; junction bases outside the gene matches: 2. The CDR3 contains 14 residues. Clones were sequenced by immunoSEQ multiplex PCR, and TCRdb holds only the in-frame ones, with some missing. The sample has over 25,000 clones, 70% to 80% seen once. Time point of the sample: after neoadjuvant nivolumab, at surgical resection. These oral cavity squamous cell carcinomas were HPV-negative and locally advanced. Analysis of PBMCs was direct, with no culture step.

The V call is TRBV6-5, the J call TRBJ1-5; TRBD1 matches at 8 bases. The source of this sequence is a person aged 35 to 85 with oral cavity squamous cell carcinoma. The sample here was PBMCs, taken after nivolumab (anti-PD-1) treatment. The CDR3 nucleotides read TGTGCCAGCAGACAGGGGGTGAGCAATCAGCCCCAGCATTTT. Residues: CASRQGVSNQPQHF.